This TCR beta chain was recorded in a study of Ad26.COV2.S vaccination and SARS-CoV-2 variants. Study conclusions and caveats: Substantial breadth was reportedly displayed by spike-specific CD8+ and CD4+ T cell responses after vaccination. Spike-specific TCR breadth ran higher among vaccine recipients than placebo recipients.

Concerning this clone itself: Its antigen remains unknown.

The treatment is: over 15 received Ad26.COV2.S at low or high dose, single or two shots; about 5 received placebo; per-sample allocation not given. The investigators took samples on day 63 after the first vaccine or placebo injection. The study used a vaccine consisting of an Ad26 vector that expressed Wuhan-strain SARS-CoV-2 spike. Produced via immunoSEQ multiplex PCR; TCRdb's table is partial and in-frame only. The data hold about 350,000 clones, with about 85% observed a single time. Germline assignment: CDR1 SGDLS and CDR2 YYNGEE. Trimming stripped 4 bases from V and 4 bases from J, with 10 bases between. The CDR3 has 13 amino acids.

This TCR was recovered from a person aged 18-60 years who received the Ad26.COV2.S COVID-19 vaccine or a placebo. Source: peripheral blood, taken in a trial of Ad26.COV2.S vaccine versus placebo. The chain employs TRBV9 and TRBJ2-3; D unresolved. The CDR3 DNA follows: TGTGCCAGCAGCCTAAACGAGGCAGATACGCAGTATTTT. Translating gives CASSLNEADTQYF.